In this sample, the clone carrying this T cell receptor (beta chain) turned up many times. The target antigen is unknown. Researchers reported sorting CD4+ naive, central memory, regulatory and stem cell-like memory cells via CD45RO/CCR7/CD25/CD127/CD95/CD27. This sample was taken from a study of beta chain features in type 1 diabetes. Study-level findings and limits: In the patient group, naive, central memory and Treg TCRB repertoires seemed more alike than in the healthy donor group.

Expressed TCRB transcripts were sequenced, since all the RNA that had been isolated was reverse transcribed. This table comes from immunoSEQ multiplex PCR, and its TCRdb copy is limited to in-frame clones, with some not included. The table records about 140,000 clones, about a tenth of them present only once. The CDR3 length is 15 residues. V lost 3 bases and J lost 3, with 12 bases in between. Looked up from germline, CDR1 is SNHLY and CDR2 is FYNNEI. The chain uses TRBV2 and TRBJ2-1; D may be TRBD1 (5 bases). The sample comprised central memory CD4+ T cells from blood. The TCR originated in a woman in her thirties or forties in good health. The CDR3 region has the DNA TGTGCCAGCAGTGATCAGGGTTCGGTCTACAATGAGCAGTTCTTC. Its protein product is CASSDQGSVYNEQFF.